The T cell receptor beta chain under discussion was sequenced for a study of blood T cell repertoires in COVID-19. Study as a whole: Spain, Italy and the United States supplied samples that represented acute and convalescent COVID-19. T cells, B-cell-depleted T cells, or PBMCs supplied cDNA or gDNA.

Clones were sequenced by immunoSEQ multiplex PCR, and TCRdb holds only the in-frame ones, with some missing. Seen here are hundreds of thousands of clones, 83% observed once, and the top ten hold about 7.4%. Sequencing input: peripheral blood. This clonotype was sampled from a woman aged 45-59 years with acute or convalescent COVID-19.

The CDR3 region is CASSIVTGWYEQYF. The CDR3 region has the DNA TGTGCCAGCAGTATTGTGACAGGGTGGTACGAGCAGTACTTC. The chain joins TRBV21-1 to TRBJ2-7; the D call of TRBD1 is as the table states it, not checked on the DNA. TRBV21-1 is given as a pseudogene. This CDR3 contains 14 residues.